This T cell receptor (beta chain) appears in the sequencing data of a study of T cell responses to AZD1222 COVID-19 vaccine. For this clone: Its antigen is as yet unknown.

Clones were read by immunoSEQ multiplex PCR, and TCRdb kept only the in-frame ones, dropping some. The sample holds approximately 69,000 clones; around 78% are singletons and the top ten take approximately 25%. Study conclusions and caveats: With dominance at 160-218 and 743-854, vaccine-associated CD4 TCRs spanned spike. Donors were mostly white British, more females; clonal diversity possibly underestimated.

V dropped 4 bases and J dropped 6 bases, with 28 bases sitting between them. This CDR3 is built from 18 residues. Germline CDR1 is SGHRS and CDR2 is YFSETQ. Source: peripheral blood, taken 28 days after the second AZD1222 dose. The receptor was isolated from an adult who received the AZD1222 COVID-19 vaccine. The chain links TRBV5-1 to TRBJ1-2, with D possibly matching TRBD1 (6 bases). Written as DNA, the CDR3 is TGCGCCAGCAGCGAACCTGTTAGGAGGGGGAAACTTGGGGATGGCTACACCTTC. This translates into CASSEPVRRGKLGDGYTF. The complete variable domain, with remaining parts taken from reference TRBV5-1 and TRBJ1-2, reads KAGVTQTPRYLIKTRGQQVTLSCSPISGHRSVSWYQQTPGQGLQFLFEYFSETQRNKGNFPGRFSGRQFSNSRSEMNVSTLELGDSALYLCASSEPVRRGKLGDGYTFGSGTRLTVV.